Sequencing of this T cell receptor beta chain was carried out in a study of PD-L1 blockade in urothelial cancer. Method: immunoSEQ multiplex PCR; TCRdb's copy keeps in-frame clones and lacks some. The sample records under 35,000 clones, more than 75% being singletons. V was cut by 3 bases and J by 1 base, with 9 bases left in between. Germline values: CDR1 SGHTA, CDR2 FQGNSA. There are 15 residues in the CDR3. Sequencing used PBMCs, obtained around atezolizumab (anti-PD-L1) treatment. This clonotype originated in a man aged 45-65 years with urothelial cancer. The chain uses TRBV7-2 and TRBJ2-2, with D perhaps TRBD1 (6 bases). The chain's CDR3 is CASSFDRKNTGELFF. The CDR3 DNA reads as TGTGCCAGCAGCTTTGACAGGAAGAACACCGGGGAGCTGTTTTTT. Based on the CDR3 plus reference TRBV7-2 and TRBJ2-2, the full variable domain is GAGVSQSPSNKVTEKGKDVELRCDPISGHTALYWYRQSLGQGLEFLIYFQGNSAPDKSGLPSDRFSAERTGGSVSTLTIQRTQQEDSAVYLCASSFDRKNTGELFFGEGSRLTVL.